This TCR beta chain was obtained from a study of human T cells and chemical hapten exposure. A single record per CDR3 protein comes from TCRdb applying MiXCR to the RACE reads. Found here are about 360,000 distinct CDR3 sequences, around 7% of them singletons; the top ten hold approximately 8.9%. This clonotype occurred many times. The germline V and J ends were trimmed by 3 bases and 0 bases, with 21 bases remaining between them. Germline V gives CDR1 SGHVS, CDR2 FNYEAQ. This CDR3 contains 18 residues. Stated time point: patch test 1, 2 weeks after DPC sensitization. The treatment denotes: therapeutic diphenylcyclopropenone sensitization with weekly scalp DPC.

This specimen consisted of whole blood, obtained in connection with sensitization to the hapten diphenylcyclopropenone (DPC). V gene TRBV7-6 combines with J gene TRBJ2-7; perhaps TRBD1 as D (5 bases). The clonotype comes from a woman between 18 and 29 years old with alopecia areata. Some clones in this sample may be carry-over from other donors' samples. In DNA form, the CDR3 reads TGTGCCAGCAGCTTCAGATCAGGGTCAAGGGTTAGCTCCTACGAGCAGTACTTC. Translation gives CASSFRSGSRVSSYEQYF.